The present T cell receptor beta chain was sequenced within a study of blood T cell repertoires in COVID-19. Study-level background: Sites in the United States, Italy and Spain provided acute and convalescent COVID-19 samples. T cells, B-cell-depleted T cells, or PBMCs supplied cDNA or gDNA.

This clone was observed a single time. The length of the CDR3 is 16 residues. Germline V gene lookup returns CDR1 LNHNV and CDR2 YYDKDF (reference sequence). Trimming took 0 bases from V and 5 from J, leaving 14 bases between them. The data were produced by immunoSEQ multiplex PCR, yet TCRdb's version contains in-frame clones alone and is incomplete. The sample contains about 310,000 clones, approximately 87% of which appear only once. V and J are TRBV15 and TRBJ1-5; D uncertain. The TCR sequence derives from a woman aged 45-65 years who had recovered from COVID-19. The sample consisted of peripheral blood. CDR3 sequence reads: CATSRDRSQPYQPQHF. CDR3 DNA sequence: TGTGCCACCAGCAGAGATCGGAGTCAGCCCTATCAGCCCCAGCATTTT. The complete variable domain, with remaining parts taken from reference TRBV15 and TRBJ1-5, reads DAMVIQNPRYQVTQFGKPVTLSCSQTLNHNVMYWYQQKSSQAPKLLFHYYDKDFNNEADTPDNFQSRRPNTSFCFLDIRSPGLGDTAMYLCATSRDRSQPYQPQHFGDGTRLSIL.